The sequence of this T cell receptor (beta chain) was determined in a study of vaccination effects on CD4 cells after COVID-19. The germline V gene encodes CDR1 DFQATT and CDR2 SNEGSKA (reference sequence). The CDR3 consists of 11 residues. V gave up 5 bases and J gave up 4 bases, with 8 bases separating them. Notes on this clone: The antigen is undetermined.

CD4+ T cells specific for antigen were expanded with viral peptide pools by the ViraFEST assay before sequencing. Isolation of CD4+ T cells took place after approximately 10 days of culture. Participants were vaccinated with two doses of either the BNT162b2 or mRNA-1273 vaccine. About 2.1 million PBMC were seeded per well and grown in the presence of roughly 11 IU/ml IL-2 and about 10 ug/ml peptides. Clones were sequenced by immunoSEQ multiplex PCR, and TCRdb holds only the in-frame ones, with some missing. The sample consists of roughly 32,000 clones, approximately 76% of them appearing once. Study-wide results and limits: Among infection- and vaccine-induced clones, marked clonal contraction occurred late after vaccination.

The chain couples TRBV20-1 to TRBJ1-2; D call uncertain. The sequencing used CD4+ T cells from PBMCs cultured with HCoV-229E spike peptides, collected after COVID-19 vaccination. The receptor was derived from a human donor who received a COVID-19 vaccine. In nucleotides, the CDR3 is TGCAGTGCTGCTGACATCTATGGCTACACCTTC. It translates to CSAADIYGYTF.